These 15 T cell receptor beta chains share one sample of origin, sequenced in a study of blood T cell repertoires in COVID-19. Assay used: immunoSEQ multiplex PCR; TCRdb lists only in-frame clones, some missing. The data contain hundreds of thousands of clones, roughly 87% of them singletons. Sequenced material: PBMCs or T cells enriched from blood (not recorded which). The receptors here all came from a woman aged 25 to 39 who had recovered from COVID-19.

The V call is TRBV18, the J call TRBJ1-1, with TRBD1 as a possible D gene (6 bases). This CDR3 has 14 amino acids. Trimming pared 2 bases from V and 4 bases from J, leaving 11 bases between. The germline gives CDR1 KGHSH, CDR2 LQKENI. CDR3 bases: TGTGCCAGCTCACCAGGGGAGGGGGGCACTGAAGCTTTCTTT. It codes for CASSPGEGGTEAFF.

V is TRBV15 and J is TRBJ1-1, with D unresolved. The CDR3 is made up of 15 amino acids. Germline-derived CDR1 and CDR2 are LNHNV and YYDKDF (reference sequence). V lost 0 bases and J 2 bases, leaving 10 bases between the germline ends. The CDR3 sequence is CATSRENTANTEAFF. In DNA, the CDR3 is TGTGCCACCAGCAGAGAGAACACAGCAAACACTGAAGCTTTCTTT.

The CDR3 protein is CASTRQVTGELFF. The CDR3 DNA reads as TGTGCCAGCACCCGACAGGTTACCGGGGAGCTGTTTTTT. The chain joins TRBV12-3 or TRBV12-4 to TRBJ2-2; maybe TRBD1 (6 bases). V gave up 7 bases and J gave up 5 bases, with 11 bases separating them. The CDR3 consists of 13 residues.

J is TRBJ1-5 and V is TRBV10-3; possibly TRBD1 for D (5 bases). CDR3 length: 14 residues. V was trimmed by 6 bases and J by 2 bases, leaving 11 bases between them. Germline CDR1 reads ENHRY; CDR2 reads SYGVKD. In DNA form, the CDR3 reads TGTGCCATCAGGCCCGACAGTGGCAATCAGCCCCAGCATTTT. This sequence encodes CAIRPDSGNQPQHF.

This rearrangement joins TRBV7-9 to TRBJ1-4; no definite D call. The CDR3 extends over 15 amino acids. Germline assignment: CDR1 SEHNR and CDR2 FQNEAQ (reference sequence). V was clipped by 1 base and J by 7 bases, with 13 bases between them. DNA of the CDR3: TGTGCCAGCAGCTTAGGTGAGGGCCTGGGTGAAAAACTGTTTTTT. It yields the protein CASSLGEGLGEKLFF.

The V call is TRBV7-2, the J call TRBJ2-3, with D possibly matching TRBD1 (6 bases). V was shortened by 3 bases and J by 8 bases, with 18 bases between the two germline ends. CDR1 is SGHTA and CDR2 is FQGNSA in the germline V gene. CDR3 length: 15 amino acids. The CDR3 reads CASSFRQARVVTQYF. CDR3 DNA sequence: TGTGCCAGCAGCTTTCGACAGGCCCGCGTTGTTACGCAGTATTTT.

J is TRBJ1-5 and V is TRBV21-1. TRBV21-1 is a listed pseudogene. This CDR3 spans 13 amino acids. CDR3: CASLMRFRQPQHF. The DNA for the CDR3 is TGTGCCAGCCTCATGAGGTTCCGTCAGCCCCAGCATTTT.

This clone was seen only a few times. The chain combines TRBV3-1 (or the pseudogene TRBV3-2) with TRBJ1-1; D perhaps matches TRBD1 (6 bases). CDR3 length equals 13 residues. Trimming left V 6 bases short and J 2 bases short, with 10 bases between. Germline CDR1 and CDR2: LGHDT and YNNKEL (reference sequence). CDR3 sequence reads: CASRVGANTEAFF. DNA for the CDR3: TGTGCCAGCAGGGTGGGGGCAAACACTGAAGCTTTCTTT.

The chain has TRBV7-9 and TRBJ1-1, with a tentative D call TRBD1 (5 bases). The CDR3 length is 13 residues. The germline V gene encodes CDR1 SEHNR and CDR2 FQNEAQ (reference sequence). Trimming left V 3 bases short and J 7 bases short, with 12 bases between. The CDR3 DNA reads as TGTGCCAGCAGCTTGGGGGGAAACGGTGAAGCTTTCTTT. Protein: CASSLGGNGEAFF.

The chain links TRBV27 to TRBJ1-1; 7 bases align to TRBD1. Trimming at V came to 0 bases and at J to 3 bases, leaving 7 bases not matched to a gene. CDR1 and CDR2 (germline): MNHEY, SMNVEV (reference sequence). This CDR3 comprises 16 residues. The chain's CDR3 is CASSLSTLQGYTEAFF. CDR3 sequence (DNA): TGTGCCAGCAGTTTATCCACCCTACAGGGGTACACTGAAGCTTTCTTT.

V and J are TRBV11-2 and TRBJ1-2, with D uncertain. The V and J ends lost 1 base and 3 bases respectively, with 9 bases between them. This CDR3 contains 14 residues. CDR1 and CDR2 (germline): SGHAT, FQNNGV. CDR3 region: CASSLGSDYYGYTF. The CDR3 DNA sequence: TGTGCCAGCAGCTTAGGGTCAGATTACTATGGCTACACCTTC.

CDR3 nucleotide sequence: TGTGCCAGCAGCCGGCTTACTAGCAGCTCCTACAATGAGCAGTTCTTC. The encoded protein is CASSRLTSSSYNEQFF. The chain recombines TRBV9 with TRBJ2-1, with D perhaps matching TRBD2 (6 bases). This CDR3 is built from 16 residues. Germline V CDR1 and CDR2: SGDLS, YYNGEE. Trimming removed 4 bases from V and 0 bases from J, with 14 bases in between.

The chain couples TRBV27 to TRBJ2-3; 12 nucleotides match TRBD2. Unmatched junction bases numbered 7, after V lost 6 bases and J lost 3 bases. Germline assignment: CDR1 MNHEY and CDR2 SMNVEV (reference sequence). This CDR3 has 16 residues. The CDR3 reads CASSPWTSGITDTQYF. CDR3 bases: TGTGCCAGCAGCCCATGGACTAGCGGGATTACAGATACGCAGTATTTT.

The chain couples TRBV2 to TRBJ1-2, with no clear D. Germline CDR1 and CDR2: SNHLY and FYNNEI. V lost 2 bases to trimming and J lost 5 bases, with 12 bases between them. This CDR3 comprises 14 residues. CDR3 sequence reads: CASSEYGENYGYTF. The DNA of the CDR3 is TGTGCCAGCAGTGAATACGGGGAGAATTATGGCTACACCTTC.

V is TRBV9 and J is TRBJ1-2; 8 bases agree with TRBD1. The CDR3 contains 13 residues. V shed 3 bases and J 4 bases; nucleotides not matched to a gene: 2. The V gene's germline CDR1 is SGDLS and CDR2 YYNGEE. The CDR3 sequence: CASSEQGGYGYTF. The DNA of the CDR3 is TGTGCCAGCAGCGAACAGGGGGGCTATGGCTACACCTTC.